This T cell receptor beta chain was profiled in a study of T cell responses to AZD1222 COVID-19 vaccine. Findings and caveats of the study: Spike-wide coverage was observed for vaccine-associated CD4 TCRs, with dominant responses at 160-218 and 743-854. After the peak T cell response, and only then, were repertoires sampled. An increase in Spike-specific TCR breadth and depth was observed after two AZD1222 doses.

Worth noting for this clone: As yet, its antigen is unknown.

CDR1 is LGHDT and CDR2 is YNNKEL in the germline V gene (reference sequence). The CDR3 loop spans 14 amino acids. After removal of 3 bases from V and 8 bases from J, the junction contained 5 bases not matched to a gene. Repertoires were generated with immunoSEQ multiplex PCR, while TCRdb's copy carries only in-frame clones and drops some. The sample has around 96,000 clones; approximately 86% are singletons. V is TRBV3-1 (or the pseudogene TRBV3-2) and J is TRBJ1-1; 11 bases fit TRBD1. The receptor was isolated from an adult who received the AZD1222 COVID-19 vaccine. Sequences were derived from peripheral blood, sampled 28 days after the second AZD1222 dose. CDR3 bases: TGTGCCAGCAGCCACAAGGGGACAGGGGGGGAAGCTTTCTTT. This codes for CASSHKGTGGEAFF.